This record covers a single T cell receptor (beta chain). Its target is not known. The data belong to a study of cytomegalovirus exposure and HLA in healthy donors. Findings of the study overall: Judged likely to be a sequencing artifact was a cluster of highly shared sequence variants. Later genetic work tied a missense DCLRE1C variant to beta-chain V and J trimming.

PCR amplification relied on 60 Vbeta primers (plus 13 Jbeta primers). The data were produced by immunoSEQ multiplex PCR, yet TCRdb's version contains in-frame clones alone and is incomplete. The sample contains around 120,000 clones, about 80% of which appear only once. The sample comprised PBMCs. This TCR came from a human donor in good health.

CDR3 coding DNA: TGCGCCAGCAGCGCGGCCGGAGGCACTGAAGCTTTCTTT. It is translated as CASSAAGGTEAFF. The gene calls are TRBV10-1 and TRBJ1-1; D remains unclear. Trimming took off 6 bases at V and 4 bases at J, with 12 bases between the two ends. This CDR3 comprises 13 residues. CDR1 and CDR2 (germline): WNHNN, SYGVQD (reference sequence).